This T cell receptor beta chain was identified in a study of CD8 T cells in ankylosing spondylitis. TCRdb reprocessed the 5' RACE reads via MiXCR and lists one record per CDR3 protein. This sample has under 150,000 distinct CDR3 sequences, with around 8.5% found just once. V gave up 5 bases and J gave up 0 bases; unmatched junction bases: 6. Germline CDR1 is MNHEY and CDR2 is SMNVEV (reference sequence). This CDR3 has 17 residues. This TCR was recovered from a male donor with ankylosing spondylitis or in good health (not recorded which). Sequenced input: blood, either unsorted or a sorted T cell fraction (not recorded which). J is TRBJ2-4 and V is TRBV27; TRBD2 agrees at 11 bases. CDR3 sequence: CASSPRGLAVAKNIQYF. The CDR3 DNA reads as TGTGCCAGCAGTCCACGGGGACTAGCGGTAGCCAAAAACATTCAGTACTTC.